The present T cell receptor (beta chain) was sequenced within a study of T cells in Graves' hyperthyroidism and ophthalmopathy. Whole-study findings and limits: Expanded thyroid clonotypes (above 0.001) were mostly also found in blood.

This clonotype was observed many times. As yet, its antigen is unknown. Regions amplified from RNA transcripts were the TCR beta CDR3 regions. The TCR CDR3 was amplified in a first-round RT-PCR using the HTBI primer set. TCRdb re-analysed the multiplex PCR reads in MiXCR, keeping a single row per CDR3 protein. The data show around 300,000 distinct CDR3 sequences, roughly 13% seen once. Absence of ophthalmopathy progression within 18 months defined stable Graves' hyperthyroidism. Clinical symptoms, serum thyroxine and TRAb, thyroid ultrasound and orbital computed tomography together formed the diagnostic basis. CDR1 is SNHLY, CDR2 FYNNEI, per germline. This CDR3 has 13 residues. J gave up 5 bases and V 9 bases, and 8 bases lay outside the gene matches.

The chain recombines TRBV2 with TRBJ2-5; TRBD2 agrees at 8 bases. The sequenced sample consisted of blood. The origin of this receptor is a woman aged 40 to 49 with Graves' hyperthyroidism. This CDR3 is CASTREGGETQYF. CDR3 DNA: TGTGCCAGTACCCGGGAGGGTGGTGAGACCCAGTACTTC.